This T cell receptor (beta chain) was obtained from a study of radiation and T cells in renal cell carcinoma. The time point here: blood 2 weeks post-SBRT. Documented treatment: 15 Gy SBRT to primary tumor, nephrectomy 4 weeks later. Blood was sampled at baseline, 2 weeks and 4 weeks after SBRT. The CDR3 consists of 13 residues. With 7 bases removed from V and 0 bases from J, the gap between germline ends came to 4 bases. The germline CDR1 and CDR2 sequences are MDHEN and SYDVKM. Sequenced by immunoSEQ multiplex PCR; TCRdb stores in-frame clones only, minus some. Here the sample spans some 130,000 clones, around four fifths being singletons. On this clone itself: Antigen specificity is unknown.

Findings of the study overall: Top tumor clonotypes rose in blood 2 weeks post-radiation, then contracted.

The sample was blood, taken from a patient whose treatment included radiotherapy and nephrectomy. This TCR was sampled from an older woman with renal cell carcinoma. This sequence joins TRBV28 and TRBJ2-6; D gene unclear. For the CDR3, the DNA is TGTGCCAGCACCAACTCTGGGGCCAACGTCCTGACTTTC. Translation: CASTNSGANVLTF.